A single sample gave rise to the 20 T cell receptor beta chains below, sequenced in a study of spatial heterogeneity in lung cancer (dated by TCRdb to between 2018 and 2020). According to the study, the label for this sample's time point signals: sample taken at primary tumor resection. The library was produced with 5' RACE. TCRdb shows the sequencer as NextSeq 500. The public reads were quality trimmed at Q25 with fastp and then assembled into clones with MiXCR by TCRdb, keeping productive beta chains. Every CDR3 protein is listed once, alongside the most common genes and DNA of its rows. Across this sample there are 20,000 to 30,000 distinct CDR3 sequences, with about 4.7% seen only once. 4% to 6.5% of the sample goes to the ten largest clones. The sample was PBMCs, taken at surgery. The source is a male donor with early-stage non-small cell lung cancer.

This clonotype was found many times. The rearrangement uses TRBV6-1 and TRBJ1-2, with 9 bases that match TRBD1. Germline V lookup: CDR1 MNHNS, CDR2 SASEGT. CDR3 size: 13 residues. V lost 6 bases, J lost 4 bases, and 3 bases stayed unmatched. The CDR3: CASRKTGGYGYTF. In DNA form, the CDR3 reads TGTGCCAGCAGGAAGACAGGGGGCTATGGCTACACCTTC.

This clonotype is deemed medium-sized. The rearrangement uses TRBV28 and TRBJ2-4; 7 bases map to TRBD2. The V segment lost 4 bases and the J segment 0 bases; nucleotides outside the gene matches: 0. The V gene's germline CDR1 is MDHEN and CDR2 SYDVKM. The CDR3 sequence is 14 residues long. CDR3 DNA: TGTGCCAGCAGTTGGGGGGGAGCCAAAAACATTCAGTACTTC. Amino acids: CASSWGGAKNIQYF. The complete variable domain, with remaining parts taken from reference TRBV28 and TRBJ2-4, reads DVKVTQSSRYLVKRTGEKVFLECVQDMDHENMFWYRQDPGLGLRLIYFSYDVKMKEKGDIPEGYSVSREKKERFSLILESASTNQTSMYLCASSWGGAKNIQYFGAGTRLSVL.

To note about this clonotype: A much larger clone differs from this one at a single base, so this may be a read error. The rearrangement uses TRBV28 and TRBJ2-7; D uncertain. Germline CDR1 is MDHEN and CDR2 is SYDVKM. The CDR3 is 12 residues long. The CDR3 nucleotides read TGTGCCAGAAGTTTACCGGCCTACGAGCAGTACTTC. Amino acid sequence: CARSLPAYEQYF.

This clonotype was observed many times. J is TRBJ2-2 and V is TRBV11-3, with D possibly matching TRBD2 (7 bases). In germline, CDR1 is SGHNT, CDR2 YENEEA. Trimming took off 0 bases at V and 0 bases at J, with 14 bases between the two ends. The CDR3 runs to 18 residues. The CDR3 region is CASSLEQGGTANTGELFF. CDR3 coding DNA: TGTGCCAGCAGCTTAGAACAGGGAGGGACCGCGAACACCGGGGAGCTGTTTTTT.

The table lists this clonotype with many counts. The chain joins TRBV28 to TRBJ1-2; D gene ambiguous. Trimming cost V 5 bases and J 8 bases, with 18 bases left between them. This CDR3 region has 14 residues. CDR1 and CDR2 (germline): MDHEN, SYDVKM. CDR3 coding DNA: TGTGCCAGCAGTAGCTCACCCGGACCAGAGGGCTACACCTTC. Protein product: CASSSSPGPEGYTF.

By share, this clonotype counts as medium-sized. This chain links TRBV7-2 with TRBJ2-5; 7 nucleotides agree with TRBD2. Trimming cost V 10 bases and J 2 bases; bases outside gene matches: 4. Germline loops: CDR1 SGHTA, CDR2 FQGNSA. The CDR3 covers 12 residues. The CDR3: CATGTTQETQYF. CDR3 nucleotide sequence: TGTGCCACTGGGACTACACAAGAGACCCAGTACTTC.

The sample holds many counts of this clonotype. J is TRBJ2-1 and V is TRBV6-5; D not certain. The CDR3 spans 15 residues. The germline V and J ends were trimmed by 2 bases and 4 bases, with 12 bases remaining between them. In germline, CDR1 is MNHEY, CDR2 SVGAGI. The CDR3 sequence is CASSYLQSLYNEQFF. Written as DNA, the CDR3 is TGTGCCAGCAGTTACCTCCAGTCCCTGTACAATGAGCAGTTCTTC.

This clonotype was counted at least ten times. The V gene is TRBV7-2, the J gene TRBJ1-2; the D gene is possibly TRBD1 (6 bases). V lost 5 bases to trimming and J lost 7 bases, with 17 bases between them. Germline-derived CDR1 and CDR2 are SGHTA and FQGNSA. This CDR3 has 14 residues. This chain's CDR3 is CASSLDSSFIGYTF. For the CDR3, the DNA is TGTGCCAGCAGCCTGGACAGCAGTTTCATTGGCTACACCTTC.

The sample holds many counts of this clonotype. The chain is built from TRBV2 and TRBJ2-7, with D hard to call. Germline loops: CDR1 SNHLY, CDR2 FYNNEI. Trimming shortened V by 6 bases and J by 7 bases, and 19 bases separated the two germline ends. The CDR3 consists of 14 residues. Here the CDR3 reads CASSSAASRLEQYF. CDR3 bases: TGTGCCAGCAGCTCTGCAGCTAGTAGACTGGAGCAGTACTTC.

This clonotype was seen ten or more times. The chain employs TRBV20-1 and TRBJ1-4, with TRBD1 matching over 7 bases. The V segment lost 3 bases and the J segment 3 bases; nucleotides outside the gene matches: 1. The CDR3 spans 13 residues. CDR1 and CDR2 (germline): DFQATT, SNEGSKA (reference sequence). The chain's CDR3 is CSARGQPNEKLFF. As DNA, the CDR3 is TGCAGTGCTAGGGGACAGCCTAATGAAAAACTGTTTTTT.

This clonotype was detected ten times or more. This CDR3 reads CASRSGNSGYTF. The DNA of the CDR3 is TGTGCCAGCAGGTCAGGGAATTCCGGCTACACCTTC. The rearrangement links TRBV6-5 to TRBJ1-2; weak D call: TRBD1 (5 bases). Germline loops: CDR1 MNHEY, CDR2 SVGAGI. Between the trimmed V and J ends, which lost 6 bases and 8 bases, there was a span of 13 bases. The CDR3 covers 12 residues.

This clonotype has at least ten counts. The J gene is TRBJ1-1, the V gene TRBV20-1, with 7 positions matching TRBD1. The CDR3 length is 14 residues. The trim removed 2 bases at V and 0 bases at J, leaving 3 bases unmatched. Germline V gene lookup returns CDR1 DFQATT and CDR2 SNEGSKA (reference sequence). The CDR3 sequence is CSARRGQMNTEAFF. The CDR3, as DNA: TGCAGTGCTAGAAGGGGGCAGATGAACACTGAAGCTTTCTTT.

This clonotype was observed many times. This chain uses TRBV6-2 or TRBV6-3 with TRBJ2-7; D perhaps matches TRBD1 (5 bases). From germline, CDR1 is MNHEY and CDR2 SVGEGT. This CDR3 has 12 residues. Trimming removed 5 bases at V and 6 bases at J, with 11 bases between. CDR3 in DNA: TGTGCCAGCAGTCCGTCAGGGTTCGAGCAGTACTTC. It codes for CASSPSGFEQYF.

The V call is TRBV19, the J call TRBJ1-5; the D is unclear. Trimming took off 6 bases at V and 4 bases at J, with 10 bases between the two ends. The CDR3 runs 13 residues. In germline, CDR1 is LNHDA, CDR2 SQIVND (reference sequence). Here the CDR3 DNA reads TGTGCCAGTAGCCGCCGGGAGAATCAGCCCCAGCATTTT. This codes for CASSRRENQPQHF.

In this sample, this clonotype is medium-sized (0.01 to 0.1%). This chain joins TRBV6-1 and TRBJ2-7; perhaps D is TRBD1 or TRBD2 (5 bases each). The germline V gene has CDR1 MNHNS and CDR2 SASEGT. V was pared by 3 bases and J by 4 bases, with 13 bases between. This CDR3 spans 14 amino acids. CDR3 loop: CASSERGPGYEQYF. For the CDR3, the DNA is TGTGCCAGCAGTGAGAGGGGCCCTGGGTACGAGCAGTACTTC.

This clonotype was picked up many times. Here the CDR3 reads CASSYEAGVGYEQYF. DNA for the CDR3: TGTGCCAGCAGTTATGAGGCTGGCGTGGGCTACGAGCAGTACTTC. This sequence joins TRBV6-5 and TRBJ2-7; D is ambiguous. V lost 3 bases and J 3 bases, leaving 15 bases between the germline ends. CDR3 length: 15 residues. Germline V gene sequence: CDR1 MNHEY, CDR2 SVGAGI.

This clonotype was observed at least ten times. This sequence joins TRBV4-2 and TRBJ2-7, with D unresolved. Germline CDR1 reads LGHNA; CDR2 reads YNFKEQ. V lost 0 bases, J lost 1 base, and 7 bases lay in between. The CDR3 length is 14 residues. The CDR3 nucleotides are TGTGCCAGCAGCCAAGAGGACGGGTCCTACGAGCAGTACTTC. As protein: CASSQEDGSYEQYF.

This clonotype came up many times. The chain is built from TRBV19 and TRBJ2-1; a weak D match, TRBD2 (6 bases). The CDR3 runs 15 residues. The V gene lost 1 base and the J gene lost 0 bases, with 7 bases spanning the gap. Germline CDR1 and CDR2: LNHDA and SQIVND (reference sequence). CDR3 in amino acids: CASSIAGVSYNEQFF. The CDR3 DNA follows: TGTGCCAGTAGTATAGCGGGGGTCTCCTACAATGAGCAGTTCTTC.

This clonotype was counted a few times. This rearrangement joins TRBV20-1 to TRBJ1-2; 7 positions agree with TRBD1. The CDR3 is made up of 18 amino acids. The ends lost 0 bases at V and 1 base at J; junction bases unmatched: 14. In germline, CDR1 is DFQATT, CDR2 SNEGSKA (reference sequence). CDR3 nucleotides: TGCAGTGCTAGAGAATTAAGAAAAGGGGGCGGTCATAACTATGGCTACACCTTC. Its protein is CSARELRKGGGHNYGYTF.

This clonotype was found many times. The chain employs TRBV10-3 and TRBJ2-1; TRBD2 might be the D (5 bases). Looked up from germline, CDR1 is ENHRY and CDR2 is SYGVKD. CDR3 size: 13 residues. Trimming stripped 6 bases from V and 7 bases from J, with 13 bases between. This CDR3 reads CAIRASIENEQFF. Here the CDR3 DNA reads TGTGCCATCAGAGCTAGCATCGAGAATGAGCAGTTCTTC.